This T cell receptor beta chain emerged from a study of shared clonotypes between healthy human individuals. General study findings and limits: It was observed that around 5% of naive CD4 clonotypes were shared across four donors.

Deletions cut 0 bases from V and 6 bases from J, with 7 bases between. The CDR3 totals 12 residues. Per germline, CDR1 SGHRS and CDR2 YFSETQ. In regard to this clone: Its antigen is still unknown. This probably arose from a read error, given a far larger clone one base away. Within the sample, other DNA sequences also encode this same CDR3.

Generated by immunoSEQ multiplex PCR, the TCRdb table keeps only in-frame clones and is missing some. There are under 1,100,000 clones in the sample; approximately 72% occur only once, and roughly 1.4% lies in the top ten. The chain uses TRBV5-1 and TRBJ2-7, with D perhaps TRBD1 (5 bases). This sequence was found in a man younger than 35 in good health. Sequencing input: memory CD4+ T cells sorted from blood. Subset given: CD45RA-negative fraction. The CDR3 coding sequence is TGCGCCAGCAGCTTGGAAGGGGCCGAGCAGTACTTC. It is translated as CASSLEGAEQYF. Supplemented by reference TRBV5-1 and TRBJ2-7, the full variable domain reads KAGVTQTPRYLIKTRGQQVTLSCSPISGHRSVSWYQQTPGQGLQFLFEYFSETQRNKGNFPGRFSGRQFSNSRSEMNVSTLELGDSALYLCASSLEGAEQYFGPGTRLTVT.